Listed here are 21 T cell receptor beta chains from one sample, sequenced in a study of blood T cell repertoires in COVID-19 (dated by TCRdb to 2019 to 2021). Library generation was performed with the immunoSEQ multiplex PCR assay. TCRdb obtained this table from immuneACCESS and retained in-frame rearrangements with V and J assigned. These tables miss some clones; where compared with another copy, unresolved V genes account for less than half of the shortfall, and the remainder is unexplained. Across this sample there are 200,000 to 250,000 clones, with 81% seen only once. Around 7.5% of the sample belongs to the ten largest clones. Sequenced material: peripheral blood. Every receptor here comes from an elderly woman with COVID-19, enrolled during active disease.

Here the CDR3 DNA reads TGTGCCAGCAGCTGGACTACCGACAATGAGCAGTTCTTC. Translated, it gives CASSWTTDNEQFF. This chain uses TRBV9 with TRBJ2-1; D might be TRBD2 (6 bases). The V gene lost 4 bases and the J gene lost 5 bases, with 10 bases spanning the gap. Germline CDR1 reads SGDLS; CDR2 reads YYNGEE. This CDR3 comprises 13 residues. The full variable domain, with the rest looked up from reference TRBV9 and TRBJ2-1, is DSGVTQTPKHLITATGQRVTLRCSPRSGDLSVYWYQQSLDQGLQFLIQYYNGEERAKGNILERFSAQQFPDLHSELNLSSLELGDSALYFCASSWTTDNEQFFGPGTRLTVL.

This rearrangement joins TRBV7-9 to TRBJ2-7; TRBD2 aligns across 13 bases. V dropped 4 bases and J dropped 2; count of bases not matched to a gene: 5. This CDR3 is 16 amino acids long. Germline assignment: CDR1 SEHNR and CDR2 FQNEAQ (reference sequence). CDR3 amino acids: CASSWPLAGGPYEQYF. The CDR3 nucleotides read TGTGCCAGCAGCTGGCCACTAGCGGGAGGGCCCTACGAGCAGTACTTC.

This clone was detected a few times. The chain joins TRBV6-5 to TRBJ2-7; TRBD1 agrees at 11 bases. Germline V gene sequence: CDR1 MNHEY, CDR2 SVGAGI. This CDR3 is built from 13 residues. Unmatched junction bases numbered 1, after V lost 5 bases and J lost 4 bases. In DNA, the CDR3 is TGTGCCAGCAGTCGGGACAGGGGGTACGAGCAGTACTTC. Protein: CASSRDRGYEQYF.

This clone was counted between two and nine times. The chain joins TRBV6-5 to TRBJ2-2; 8 bases agree with TRBD1. Germline CDR1 reads MNHEY; CDR2 reads SVGAGI. There are 15 residues in the CDR3. The J segment lost 1 base and the V segment lost 4 bases, leaving 2 bases of the junction unmatched. This CDR3 is CASSWTGKNTGELFF. CDR3 in DNA: TGTGCCAGCAGTTGGACAGGGAAGAACACCGGGGAGCTGTTTTTT.

As concerns this clone: The same CDR3 can be traced to other DNA sequences in this sample. This rearrangement joins TRBV6-5 to TRBJ2-1; 11 nucleotides agree with TRBD2. Germline trimming cut 6 bases from V and 4 bases from J; bases unmatched to any gene: 2. The CDR3 consists of 14 residues. Germline V gene data show CDR1 as MNHEY and CDR2 as SVGAGI. The CDR3 nucleotides read TGTGCCAGCAGGACTAGCGGGGCTTACAATGAGCAGTTCTTC. Amino acids: CASRTSGAYNEQFF.

CDR3 coding DNA: TGTGCAAGTCGCTTAGGGTCGCAGGGGGTGTATAACACTGAAGCTTTCTTT. Translation gives CASRLGSQGVYNTEAFF. V and J are TRBV12-2 and TRBJ1-1; the table's D call, TRBD1, has no DNA check behind it. TRBV12-2 is an annotated pseudogene. The CDR3 consists of 17 residues.

This chain joins TRBV7-6 and TRBJ1-1; no clear D. In germline, CDR1 is SGHVS, CDR2 FNYEAQ. Deletions cut 4 bases from V and 1 base from J, with 13 bases between. This CDR3 has 15 amino acids. The CDR3 DNA sequence: TGTGCCAGCAGCTCCGCCACCGGCGGGAACACTGAAGCTTTCTTT. Its protein product is CASSSATGGNTEAFF.

The chain couples TRBV18 to TRBJ1-2; TRBD1 agrees at 9 bases. The ends lost 3 bases at V and 2 bases at J; junction bases unmatched: 13. There are 18 residues in the CDR3. Germline V gives CDR1 KGHSH, CDR2 LQKENI. CDR3 nucleotide sequence: TGTGCCAGCTCACCCGAACAGGGGGCACCGGTTGTGAACTATGGCTACACCTTC. Its translation is CASSPEQGAPVVNYGYTF.

The CDR3 nucleotides are TGTGCCAGCAGCCCACAGGGGGCCAACGTCCTGACTTTC. Translated: CASSPQGANVLTF. V and J are TRBV14 and TRBJ2-6; D uncertain. V was clipped by 4 bases and J by 4 bases, with 5 bases between them. The CDR3 is made up of 13 amino acids. Germline CDR1 SGHDN, CDR2 FVKESK.

The CDR3 DNA sequence: TGTGCCAGCAGCTTAATAAGAGGTGCTACCTATGGCTACACCTTC. Translated: CASSLIRGATYGYTF. The chain couples TRBV11-2 to TRBJ1-2; D not certain. The ends were cut back, 2 bases at V and 4 bases at J, with 14 bases in the middle. The CDR3 runs 15 residues. The germline CDR1 and CDR2 sequences are SGHAT and FQNNGV. Using reference TRBV11-2 and TRBJ1-2 for the parts outside the CDR3, the full variable domain is EAGVAQSPRYKIIEKRQSVAFWCNPISGHATLYWYQQILGQGPKLLIQFQNNGVVDDSQLPKDRFSAERLKGVDSTLKIQPAKLEDSAVYLCASSLIRGATYGYTFGSGTRLTVV.

The V and J genes are TRBV9 and TRBJ1-1; D perhaps matches TRBD1 (5 bases). Trimming removed 5 bases at V and 6 bases at J, with 14 bases between. Germline CDR1 reads SGDLS; CDR2 reads YYNGEE. CDR3 length: 13 amino acids. The CDR3 region is CASRAGSGSEAFF. CDR3 bases: TGTGCCAGCAGAGCAGGGTCGGGCTCTGAAGCTTTCTTT.

The gene calls are TRBV4-1 and TRBJ1-1, with a weak D call TRBD1 (5 bases). The germline V gene encodes CDR1 MGHRA and CDR2 YSYEKL. V gave up 1 base and J gave up 0 bases, with 12 bases separating them. CDR3 length: 16 residues. The CDR3 sequence is CASSQVGRGMNTEAFF. In nucleotides, the CDR3 is TGCGCCAGCAGCCAAGTGGGGAGGGGAATGAACACTGAAGCTTTCTTT.

V is TRBV6-5 and J is TRBJ1-3, with D perhaps TRBD1 (5 bases). V dropped 6 bases and J dropped 3 bases, with 15 bases sitting between them. The CDR3 has 15 residues. Germline V gene lookup returns CDR1 MNHEY and CDR2 SVGAGI. CDR3 residues: CASSPRANNGNTIYF. In DNA, the CDR3 is TGTGCCAGCAGCCCCAGGGCAAACAATGGAAACACCATATATTTT.

The chain recombines TRBV6-5 with TRBJ1-1; no clear D gene. Germline-derived CDR1 and CDR2 are MNHEY and SVGAGI. This CDR3 spans 13 amino acids. The V and J ends lost 6 bases and 1 base respectively, with 9 bases between them. The CDR3 bases are TGTGCCAGCAGGCTGGAGCGGAACACTGAAGCTTTCTTT. Translation: CASRLERNTEAFF.

The V gene is TRBV4-1, the J gene TRBJ2-7; 14 positions agree with TRBD2. The germline V gene encodes CDR1 MGHRA and CDR2 YSYEKL. The CDR3 spans 18 residues. V lost 4 bases to trimming and J lost 2 bases; unmatched junction nucleotides: 10. The CDR3 sequence: CASSRMMTSGGAAYEQYF. The CDR3 DNA reads as TGCGCCAGCAGCCGGATGATGACTAGCGGGGGGGCCGCCTACGAGCAGTACTTC.

V and J are TRBV9 and TRBJ2-7, with TRBD2 matching over 9 bases. Germline V gene data show CDR1 as SGDLS and CDR2 as YYNGEE. The junction had 8 bases not matched to a gene; V was cut back by 7 bases and J by 3 bases. This CDR3 comprises 14 residues. CDR3 region: CASALGLANYEQYF. CDR3 bases: TGTGCCAGCGCCCTGGGACTAGCAAACTACGAGCAGTACTTC.

The rearrangement uses TRBV27 and TRBJ1-2; 7 bases agree with TRBD1. Germline V lookup: CDR1 MNHEY, CDR2 SMNVEV (reference sequence). Germline trimming cut 5 bases from V and 3 bases from J; bases unmatched to any gene: 9. The CDR3 sequence is 15 residues long. The CDR3 loop reads CASSPTRQGHYGYTF. The DNA of the CDR3 is TGTGCCAGCAGTCCCACGCGACAGGGCCACTATGGCTACACCTTC.

V usage is TRBV27 and J usage is TRBJ2-1, with 12 bases that match TRBD2. Germline V gene lookup returns CDR1 MNHEY and CDR2 SMNVEV (reference sequence). CDR3 length: 17 amino acids. V gave up 3 bases and J gave up 6 bases; unmatched junction bases: 9. CDR3 DNA: TGTGCCAGCAGTTTCCCTAGACTAGCGGGAGTAGCCAATGAGCAGTTCTTC. It encodes CASSFPRLAGVANEQFF.

This clone was seen only a few times. V usage is TRBV6-6 and J usage is TRBJ1-2; D gene uncertain. Germline V gene data show CDR1 as MNHNY and CDR2 as SVGAGI (reference sequence). V was pared by 3 bases and J by 4 bases, with 15 bases between. CDR3 size: 15 residues. The CDR3 DNA is TGTGCCAGCAGTTATCAGGCCCCGAGTACCTATGGCTACACCTTC. It yields the protein CASSYQAPSTYGYTF.

This chain joins TRBV4-3 and TRBJ1-2, with 10 bases lining up with TRBD1. This CDR3 has 13 residues. Germline assignment: CDR1 LGHNA and CDR2 YSLEER. V lost 1 base to trimming and J lost 8 bases; unmatched junction nucleotides: 1. Here the CDR3 reads CASSQGTGGGYTF. DNA for the CDR3: TGCGCCAGCAGCCAAGGGACAGGGGGGGGCTACACCTTC.

The CDR3 spells CASSQGRQGNEQFF. CDR3 sequence (DNA): TGCGCCAGCAGCCAAGGGCGACAGGGCAATGAGCAGTTCTTC. The genes are TRBV4-1 and TRBJ2-1; 7 positions match TRBD1. The V gene's germline CDR1 is MGHRA and CDR2 YSYEKL. The V gene end was trimmed by 1 base and the J gene end by 6 bases; junction bases not matched to a gene: 3. There are 14 residues in the CDR3.